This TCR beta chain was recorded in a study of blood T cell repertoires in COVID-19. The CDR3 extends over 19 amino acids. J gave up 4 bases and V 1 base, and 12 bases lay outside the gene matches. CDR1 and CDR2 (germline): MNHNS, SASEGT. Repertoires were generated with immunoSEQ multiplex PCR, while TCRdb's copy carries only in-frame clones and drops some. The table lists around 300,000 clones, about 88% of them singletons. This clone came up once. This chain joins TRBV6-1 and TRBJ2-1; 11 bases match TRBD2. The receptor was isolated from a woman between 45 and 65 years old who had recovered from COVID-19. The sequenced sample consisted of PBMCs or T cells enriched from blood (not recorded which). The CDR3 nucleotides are TGTGCCAGCAGTGAAGTTCGGATTAGCGGGAGGGTTTCGTACAATGAGCAGTTCTTC. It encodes CASSEVRISGRVSYNEQFF.